This entry concerns a single T cell receptor beta chain. The data stem from a study of Ad26.COV2.S vaccination and SARS-CoV-2 variants. Assay: immunoSEQ multiplex PCR; the TCRdb copy retains only in-frame clones and omits some. The sample records some 190,000 clones, 87% being singletons. The V gene end was trimmed by 0 bases and the J gene end by 1 base; junction bases not matched to a gene: 1. This CDR3 is built from 15 residues. The germline gives CDR1 SGHRS, CDR2 YFSETQ. The receptor was isolated from a human donor who had recovered from COVID-19. Specimen: peripheral blood, collected after recovery from COVID-19. The chain employs TRBV5-1 and TRBJ2-5; TRBD2 aligns across 9 bases. In nucleotides, the CDR3 is TGCGCCAGCAGCTTGGCACTAGCGGGCCAAGAGACCCAGTACTTC. This gives the protein CASSLALAGQETQYF. Supplemented by reference TRBV5-1 and TRBJ2-5, the full variable domain reads KAGVTQTPRYLIKTRGQQVTLSCSPISGHRSVSWYQQTPGQGLQFLFEYFSETQRNKGNFPGRFSGRQFSNSRSEMNVSTLELGDSALYLCASSLALAGQETQYFGPGTRLLVL.